This T cell receptor (beta chain) is from a study of blood T cell repertoires in COVID-19. About the research overall: The origin of the acute and convalescent COVID-19 samples was the United States, Italy and Spain. Sources were T cells, B-cell-depleted T cells, or PBMCs; the material itself was cDNA or gDNA.

Original analysis: The authors estimated nucleated cell counts from reference gene primer amplification. TCRdb keeps only in-frame clones here, not all; method: immunoSEQ multiplex PCR. V and J calls and clone size come straight from that table; D and trimming were deduced from the DNA. The data contain roughly 120,000 clones, over 85% of them singletons. This clone was seen once. CDR3 length: 15 residues. The germline V gene has CDR1 MGHRA and CDR2 YSYEKL. V gave up 1 base and J gave up 6 bases; unmatched junction bases: 5. The sample consisted of peripheral blood. The J gene is TRBJ2-2, the V gene TRBV4-1, with TRBD2 matching over 7 bases. This receptor was obtained from a man between 50 and 59 years old with active COVID-19. CDR3 coding DNA: TGCGCCAGCAGCCAAGGGGACTATAACTCCGGGGAGCTGTTTTTT. It translates to CASSQGDYNSGELFF.